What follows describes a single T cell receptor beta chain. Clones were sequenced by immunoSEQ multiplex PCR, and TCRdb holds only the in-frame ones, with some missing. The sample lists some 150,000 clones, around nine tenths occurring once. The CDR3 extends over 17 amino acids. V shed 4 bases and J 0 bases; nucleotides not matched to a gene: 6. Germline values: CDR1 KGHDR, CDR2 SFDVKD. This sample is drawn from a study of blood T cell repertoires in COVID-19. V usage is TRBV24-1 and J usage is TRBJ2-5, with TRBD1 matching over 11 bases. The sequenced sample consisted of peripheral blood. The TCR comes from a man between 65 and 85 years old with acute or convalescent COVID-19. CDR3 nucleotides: TGTGCCACCAGTGACTCGGGACAGGGGGAACACCAAGAGACCCAGTACTTC. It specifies CATSDSGQGEHQETQYF.